This T cell receptor (beta chain) was retrieved from a study of shared clonotypes between healthy human individuals (dated by TCRdb to 2018 to 2020). Regarding the complete study: Two women and a few men aged 18 to 49 years were included in the cohort. To estimate repertoire size and how much clonotype sharing occurs between individuals, the study deeply sequenced the blood TCR repertoires of about five healthy adults. Leukapheresis yielded between about 0.85 and 10 billion PBMCs per donor. Libraries were prepared and TCR repertoires were sequenced by different laboratories using diverse techniques, in order to increase sequencing depth and limit assay-specific biases.

CDR1 and CDR2 were assigned from the germline V gene as MNHEY and SVGAGI. V is reduced by 4 bases and J by 1 base, leaving a spacing of 14 bases between them. Including cysteine and phenylalanine, the CDR3 has 15 amino acids. Only the CDR3 DNA is retained, 45 bases long and in frame from the first base. A note on this clone: Its cognate antigen has yet to be identified. It has no much larger one-base neighbor in the sample; base qualities were not kept.

The donors were healthy, HIV-negative adults who had no recently reported acute infections or vaccinations. All donors were Caucasian adults living in Nashville, Tennessee, USA. In the unsorted samples, roughly 90 million PBMCs were counted, and genomic DNA was extracted using the QIAamp DNA Blood Mini kit. Blood was obtained by leukapheresis, after which PBMCs were separated by Ficoll-Histopaque density gradient centrifugation and cryopreserved in liquid nitrogen vapor phase. The study at large found these results: Based on pairwise subsampling, the degree of clonotype sharing among donors was expected to be affected by sequencing depth. Sampling was restricted to blood, and TCR repertoires in tissue are likely to differ from TCR repertoires in blood. The genetic and exposure-history diversity represented was limited by the small number of donors.

Using the deep immunoSEQ assay, TCR CDR3 regions were amplified from genomic DNA by multiplex PCR. For each cell subset, the extracted genomic DNA was distributed evenly across all wells of several immunoSEQ 96-well plates, and each plate served as one replicate. For unsorted PBMC, approximately 310 ng genomic DNA, equal to roughly 32,000 T cell genomes, was loaded into each replicate PCR. Unsorted PBMC genomic DNA was sequenced across ten immunoSEQ deep assay plates. Purified libraries were quantified with a Qubit 3.0 fluorometer, sized on a Bioanalyzer 2100, and re-quantified with the KAPA Library Quantification kit. Every immunoSEQ 96-well plate was sequenced on a separate single-read 150-cycle Illumina NextSeq 550 flow cell. Per the source publication's procedure: Because the immunoSEQ output held only junctional sequences and lacked quality scores, the filtering could not match the filtering applied to full-length reads. To assign V/J genes and CDR3, sequences were annotated using PyIR, a Python wrapper for IgBLAST v1.9, with IMGT germline references. Reads with weak V/J assignments (E-value above 1e-6), missing CDR3, stop codons, out-of-frame junctions, or ambiguous translated residues were removed. A V3J clonotype was defined by an identical inferred V gene, J gene, and CDR3 amino acid sequence. To compute the percentage overlap between repertoires, the number of shared unique clonotypes was divided by the size of the smaller repertoire. Repertoire richness was assessed with RTK rarefaction, the Chao1 estimator, and Recon v2.1 estimates of unobserved clonotypes. In TCRdb, the immuneACCESS table is reduced to in-frame sequences with V and J assigned. These tables do not hold every clone; where another copy was compared, an unresolved V gene accounts for under half, and the others remain unexplained. V and J calls and clone size are as listed in that table; D and trimming were resolved from the DNA. For this sample there are about 560,000 clones; roughly four fifths appear just once. The leading ten clones occupy around 12% of the sample.

The chain was built from TRBV6-5 and TRBJ2-7; no D gene call is confident. This TCR was sampled from a woman aged 35 to 49 in good health. Some clones in this sample may be carry-over from other donors' samples. Sequencing input: PBMCs. The nucleotides are TGTGCCAGCAGTTCTGCATTCGGACCGTCCTACGAGCAGTACTTC. It is translated as CASSSAFGPSYEQYF.